These 9 T cell receptor beta chains were all obtained from the same sample, sequenced in a study of identifying expanded T cells in peripheral blood. Sequencing used immunoSEQ multiplex PCR; TCRdb keeps in-frame clones, though not all of them. In the table there are around 100,000 clones, approximately 88% of which are singletons. Sequenced: blood. These receptors were obtained from a person between 18 and 75 years old in good health.

The chain uses TRBV4-2 and TRBJ1-5; the D is unclear. Germline V CDR1 and CDR2: LGHNA, YNFKEQ. The CDR3 spans 14 residues. V lost 4 bases and J 5 bases, leaving 12 bases between the germline ends. The DNA of the CDR3 is TGTGCCAGCAGCCCAGGAGGCGGTGATCAGCCCCAGCATTTT. This sequence encodes CASSPGGGDQPQHF.

This chain connects TRBV7-9 to TRBJ1-2; D is uncertain. Trimming removed 3 bases from V and 4 bases from J, with 15 bases in between. This CDR3 contains 15 residues. Per germline, CDR1 SEHNR and CDR2 FQNEAQ (reference sequence). CDR3 sequence reads: CASSFIGQDLYGYTF. The CDR3 nucleotides read TGTGCCAGCAGCTTTATCGGCCAGGACCTCTATGGCTACACCTTC.

The chain uses TRBV7-3 and TRBJ2-1; the D gene is possibly TRBD2 (6 bases). This CDR3 spans 15 amino acids. V lost 5 bases and J lost 4, with 15 bases in between. CDR1 and CDR2 from the germline V gene are SGHTA and FQGTGA. In nucleotides, the CDR3 is TGTGCCAGCAGCCCCGGAGGGCCAAGGTACAATGAGCAGTTCTTC. It translates to CASSPGGPRYNEQFF.

Here the CDR3 reads CASSRRDRVDEQYF. The DNA for the CDR3 is TGTGCCAGCAGCAGACGTGACAGGGTTGACGAGCAGTACTTC. The chain has TRBV7-9 and TRBJ2-7; the match to TRBD1 covers 7 bases. The CDR3 length is 14 residues. The germline gives CDR1 SEHNR, CDR2 FQNEAQ (reference sequence). V lost 5 bases and J lost 5; bases outside the gene matches: 9.

The rearrangement joins TRBV5-4 to TRBJ1-2; 9 bases agree with TRBD1. The V segment lost 4 bases and the J segment 4 bases; nucleotides outside the gene matches: 8. This CDR3 region has 15 residues. Per the germline V gene, CDR1 is SGHNT and CDR2 is YYREEE (reference sequence). The DNA for the CDR3 is TGTGCCAGCAGCCGGGGTTGGGACAGGGCCTATGGCTACACCTTC. It translates to CASSRGWDRAYGYTF.

This CDR3 reads CASGPSRPQYF. CDR3 sequence (DNA): TGCGCCAGCGGGCCCAGCCGGCCGCAGTACTTC. The chain has TRBV5-1 and TRBJ2-7; D remains unclear. V was clipped by 7 bases and J by 9 bases, with 14 bases between them. This CDR3 has 11 amino acids. Per the germline V gene, CDR1 is SGHRS and CDR2 is YFSETQ.

The CDR3 loop reads CASSPIRPLYEQYF. Written as DNA, the CDR3 is TGCGCCAGCAGCCCCATCCGGCCGCTCTACGAGCAGTACTTC. This chain links TRBV5-1 with TRBJ2-7; D is undetermined. This CDR3 is built from 14 residues. Trimming removed 4 bases from V and 3 bases from J, with 14 bases in between. Germline V gene sequence: CDR1 SGHRS, CDR2 YFSETQ.

V gene TRBV27 combines with J gene TRBJ2-1, with 8 bases identical to TRBD2. J lost 0 bases, V lost 4 bases, and 2 bases had no gene match. CDR3 length: 15 residues. The germline V gene has CDR1 MNHEY and CDR2 SMNVEV (reference sequence). The DNA for the CDR3 is TGTGCCAGCAGTTCAAGCGGGAGCTCCTACAATGAGCAGTTCTTC. This gives the protein CASSSSGSSYNEQFF.

This clone showed up just once. This sequence joins TRBV6-5 and TRBJ2-1, with 8 bases that match TRBD1. J lost 6 bases, V lost 2 bases, and 6 bases had no gene match. Germline CDR1 and CDR2: MNHEY and SVGAGI. The CDR3 runs 15 residues. The CDR3 DNA is TGTGCCAGCAGTTACGGGGCAGGGGGCTTCAATGAGCAGTTCTTC. Translated: CASSYGAGGFNEQFF.